The present entry profiles one TCR beta chain with its context. Systemic immunosuppression or autoimmune disease history was grounds to exclude patients. Per germline, CDR1 KGHSH and CDR2 LQKENI. This CDR3 region has 17 residues. Using immunoSEQ multiplex PCR, the repertoire was profiled, and TCRdb retains in-frame clones only, with some absent. Among more than 70,000 clones, 85% to 95% were seen once, and the ten largest hold about 3%. This specimen belongs to a study of OX40 agonist ivuxolimab in advanced cancers. Study-level background: Ivuxolimab, an agonist antibody against OX40 (CD134), was given to patients. Anti-PD-1, anti-PD-L1 or anti-CTLA-4 therapy given earlier was allowed, and around 40% had some.

V is TRBV18 and J is TRBJ2-5; TRBD1 matches at 11 bases. The tail of the sequence fits TRBJ2-7 better, so the J call may be wrong. This clonotype originated in an adult with an advanced solid tumor such as melanoma, head and neck, liver or kidney cancer. Specimen: CD4+ or CD8+ T cells sorted from blood, collected in a trial of the OX40 agonist ivuxolimab. DNA of the CDR3: TGTGCCAGCTCACCACCGTCGGTCGGGACAGGGGGTTACGAGCAGTACTTC. This translates into CASSPPSVGTGGYEQYF.